Each of the 25 T cell receptor beta chains below was sequenced from the same sample in a study of blood T cells in healthy people across ages. For the second PCR, which ran for roughly 6 to 12 cycles, a sample-barcoded 5' primer and a J-beta primer mix were used. Using its own MiXCR run on the 5' RACE reads, TCRdb lists one record per CDR3 protein. The data contain 650,000 or so distinct CDR3 sequences, roughly half of them singletons. The sequenced material came from blood. These receptors all come from a woman of 80 years or more in good health.

The J gene is TRBJ2-7, the V gene TRBV27; TRBD2 might be the D (6 bases). The CDR3 totals 13 residues. Germline loops: CDR1 MNHEY, CDR2 SMNVEV (reference sequence). Between the trimmed V and J ends, which lost 3 bases and 8 bases, there was a span of 14 bases. CDR3 nucleotide sequence: TGTGCCAGCAGTTTGTCCAGGGAGGCTAAGCAGTACTTC. This translates into CASSLSREAKQYF.

This clonotype was picked up a small number of times. The CDR3 DNA follows: TGTGCCAGCAGGAAGGGACAGTCCGACGAGCAGTACTTC. This gives the protein CASRKGQSDEQYF. This sequence joins TRBV12-3 or TRBV12-4 and TRBJ2-7; 7 nucleotides match TRBD1. The ends lost 6 bases at V and 5 bases at J; junction bases unmatched: 7. The CDR3 sequence is 13 residues long.

In regard to this clonotype: This may be a read error, as it is one base from a much larger clone. The gene calls are TRBV4-2 and TRBJ2-1; 7 positions match TRBD2. The CDR3 length is 16 residues. Germline lookup yields CDR1 LGHNA and CDR2 YNFKEQ. Here the CDR3 DNA reads TGTGCCAGCAGCCAAGGTGGGGGAGGGTCCTACAGTGAGCAGTTCTTC. It translates to CASSQGGGGSYSEQFF.

The V gene is TRBV3-1, the J gene TRBJ2-2, with D unresolved. Germline CDR1 LGHDT, CDR2 YNNKEL (reference sequence). Trimming took 0 bases from V and 6 from J, leaving 8 bases between them. CDR3 length: 14 amino acids. In DNA form, the CDR3 reads TGTGCCAGCAGCCAAGATTTCGGGTCCGGGGAGCTGTTTTTT. Residues: CASSQDFGSGELFF.

The genes are TRBV6-5 and TRBJ1-5; D is uncertain. The CDR3 extends over 14 amino acids. Germline CDR1 reads MNHEY; CDR2 reads SVGAGI. Between the trimmed V and J ends, which lost 8 bases and 6 bases, there was a span of 17 bases. CDR3 in amino acids: CASAEERAVQPQHF. CDR3 sequence (DNA): TGTGCCAGCGCGGAGGAGCGAGCTGTTCAGCCCCAGCATTTT.

This chain links TRBV7-3 with TRBJ2-2; 8 nucleotides match TRBD1. The ends lost 2 bases at V and 4 bases at J; junction bases unmatched: 3. The CDR3 extends over 15 amino acids. Germline CDR1 and CDR2: SGHTA and FQGTGA. The CDR3 protein is CASSLQGASTGELFF. The CDR3 DNA follows: TGTGCCAGCAGCTTACAGGGGGCGAGCACCGGGGAGCTGTTTTTT.

Comment on this clonotype: A read error may explain this, as a much larger clone is one base away. The chain combines TRBV3-1 with TRBJ2-7; no clear D. V dropped 1 base and J dropped 2 bases, with 15 bases sitting between them. The CDR3 is made up of 16 amino acids. Germline values: CDR1 LGHDT, CDR2 YNNKEL (reference sequence). CDR3 amino acids: CASSQVFLRGAYEQYF. CDR3 DNA sequence: TGTGCCAGCAGCCAAGTCTTCTTGCGTGGCGCCTACGAGCAGTACTTC.

The J gene is TRBJ2-5, the V gene TRBV7-2; TRBD1 agrees at 10 bases. The end of the DNA fits TRBJ2-7 better, so the J call may be wrong. CDR1 SGHTA and CDR2 FQGNSA come from the germline V gene. The CDR3 is 14 residues long. CDR3 coding DNA: TGTGCCAGCGGATATCCGGGACAGGGGAACGAGCAGTACTTC. Protein product: CASGYPGQGNEQYF.

The chain employs TRBV20-1 and TRBJ1-2, with unresolved D. The CDR3 loop spans 13 amino acids. Trimming stripped 6 bases from V and 0 bases from J, with 11 bases between. Germline V CDR1 and CDR2: DFQATT, SNEGSKA (reference sequence). The CDR3 spells CSASRLTNYGYTF. The CDR3 DNA sequence: TGCAGTGCCTCCCGACTCACTAACTATGGCTACACCTTC.

On this clonotype: This could be a read error, since a much larger clone is one nucleotide away. This rearrangement joins TRBV20-1 to TRBJ2-3, with a tentative D call TRBD2 (5 bases). The V gene's germline CDR1 is DFQATT and CDR2 SNEGSKA (reference sequence). V dropped 5 bases and J dropped 2 bases, with 11 bases sitting between them. CDR3 size: 13 residues. CDR3 residues: CSAGGLPTDTQYF. Here the CDR3 DNA reads TGCAGTGCTGGAGGCCTCCCCACAGATACGCAGTATTTT.

This clonotype showed up many times. V gene TRBV28 combines with J gene TRBJ1-2, with D maybe TRBD1 (5 bases). V dropped 7 bases and J dropped 2 bases, with 11 bases sitting between them. Germline values: CDR1 MDHEN, CDR2 SYDVKM. This CDR3 has 13 amino acids. Written as DNA, the CDR3 is TGTGCCAGCACGGCAGGGCCCAACTATGGCTACACCTTC. Its translation: CASTAGPNYGYTF.

The chain is built from TRBV12-3 or TRBV12-4 and TRBJ1-2; D is undetermined. The V end was cut by 3 bases, the J end by 3 bases, with 14 bases between. The CDR3 is made up of 15 amino acids. In nucleotides, the CDR3 is TGTGCCAGCAGTTTTAGGACCTCCGGCGACTATGGCTACACCTTC. It translates to CASSFRTSGDYGYTF.

The V and J genes are TRBV20-1 and TRBJ2-5; 9 nucleotides agree with TRBD2. CDR1 DFQATT and CDR2 SNEGSKA come from the germline V gene (reference sequence). The junction had 14 bases not matched to a gene; V was cut back by 5 bases and J by 7 bases. The CDR3 contains 15 residues. CDR3 in DNA: TGCAGTGCTCAGACTAGCGGAACCCTCCTGGGGACCCAGTACTTC. Its translation is CSAQTSGTLLGTQYF.

This clonotype has just a few counts. J is TRBJ2-1 and V is TRBV29-1, with 8 bases matching TRBD2. The CDR3 has 13 amino acids. Trimming took 4 bases from V and 3 from J; bases not matched to a gene: 2. The germline CDR1 and CDR2 sequences are SQVTM and ANQGSEA. The CDR3 loop is CSVATSGYNEQFF. As DNA, the CDR3 is TGCAGCGTTGCCACTAGCGGCTACAATGAGCAGTTCTTC.

The rearrangement joins TRBV20-1 to TRBJ2-1, with D perhaps TRBD1 or TRBD2 (5 bases each). The CDR3 contains 14 residues. V lost 0 bases and J lost 6, with 12 bases in between. Germline CDR1 is DFQATT and CDR2 is SNEGSKA (reference sequence). The CDR3 loop is CSARDYRDGNEQFF. CDR3 sequence (DNA): TGCAGTGCTAGAGACTATAGGGACGGCAATGAGCAGTTCTTC.

The CDR3: CSVSTSTGTNEKLFF. DNA for the CDR3: TGCAGCGTCTCTACCTCGACAGGGACTAATGAAAAACTGTTTTTT. The chain carries TRBV29-1 and TRBJ1-4, with 7 bases fitting TRBD1. The CDR3 consists of 15 residues. Trimming cost V 6 bases and J 2 bases; bases outside gene matches: 9. Germline lookup yields CDR1 SQVTM and CDR2 ANQGSEA.

This clonotype was observed a handful of times. The rearrangement uses TRBV10-2 and TRBJ1-4; possibly TRBD1 for D (6 bases). The V end was cut by 5 bases, the J end by 7 bases, with 14 bases between. The CDR3 has 14 residues. Germline CDR1 is WSHSY and CDR2 is SAAADI. The CDR3: CASSLSGDSEKLFF. For the CDR3, the DNA is TGCGCCAGCAGTCTATCAGGGGATAGTGAAAAACTGTTTTTT.

About this clonotype: A much larger clone sits a single nucleotide away, making a read error possible. The chain combines TRBV12-3 or TRBV12-4 with TRBJ2-1; D uncertain. This CDR3 has 16 residues. CDR3 in DNA: TGTGCCAGCAGTTCCCCCACGGCGAGCTCCTACAATGGGCAGTTCTTC. Amino acid sequence: CASSSPTASSYNGQFF.

This clonotype was recorded once. With a much larger clone just one base away, this may be a read error. The chain uses TRBV12-3 or TRBV12-4 and TRBJ2-7; D is ambiguous. The DNA end is a closer match to TRBJ2-5, so the J assignment may be wrong. CDR3 size: 14 residues. CDR3 protein: CASSVGARTGTQYF. The CDR3 nucleotides read TGTGCCAGCAGTGTTGGCGCCCGTACGGGGACCCAGTACTTC.

This chain joins TRBV7-9 and TRBJ1-1; no clear D. There are 17 residues in the CDR3. CDR1 is SEHNR and CDR2 is FQNEAQ in the germline V gene (reference sequence). Trimming stripped 2 bases from V and 1 base from J, with 17 bases between. DNA for the CDR3: TGTGCCAGCAGCTTACCCGCCCTTGGACGTCAGAACACTGAAGCTTTCTTT. Its translation is CASSLPALGRQNTEAFF.

This chain uses TRBV6-6 with TRBJ2-5, with D possibly matching TRBD2 (6 bases). V was trimmed by 0 bases and J by 3 bases, leaving 14 bases between them. The CDR3 spans 16 residues. The germline gives CDR1 MNHNY, CDR2 SVGAGI (reference sequence). The CDR3 spells CASSYSSVWGEETQYF. The CDR3 DNA reads as TGTGCCAGCAGTTACTCATCCGTATGGGGGGAAGAGACCCAGTACTTC.

CDR3 protein: CASSLAWTTTDTQYF. As DNA, the CDR3 is TGCGCCAGCAGCCTAGCGTGGACTACTACAGATACGCAGTATTTT. V usage is TRBV4-3 and J usage is TRBJ2-3, with a possible D match to TRBD2 (6 bases). The CDR3 runs to 15 residues. Germline V gene lookup returns CDR1 LGHNA and CDR2 YSLEER. The V end lost 4 bases, the J end lost 3 bases, and 14 bases lay between the germline ends.

The J gene is TRBJ2-5, the V gene TRBV30; D unresolved. The J call may be wrong; the DNA end is better matched by TRBJ2-7. The CDR3 extends over 12 amino acids. Germline V gene data show CDR1 as GTSNPN and CDR2 as SVGIG (reference sequence). CDR3 nucleotides: TGTGCCTGGAGTGTGCTGGGCCACGAGCAGTACTTC. Translated, it gives CAWSVLGHEQYF.

The rearrangement uses TRBV18 and TRBJ1-5, with 7 positions matching TRBD1. The CDR3 runs 16 residues. The V segment lost 6 bases and the J segment 5 bases; nucleotides outside the gene matches: 13. Germline V gives CDR1 KGHSH, CDR2 LQKENI. CDR3 bases: TGTGCCAGCTCGGGGGACAGCTCGACAAGCGATCAGCCCCAGCATTTT. Translating it yields CASSGDSSTSDQPQHF.

As concerns this clonotype: A much larger clonotype is one base distant, so this may be a read error. The CDR3 DNA reads as TGTGCCAGCAGGCGGGACAAGCCTGAGCAGTTCTTC. This sequence encodes CASRRDKPEQFF. The chain has TRBV7-8 and TRBJ2-1; D possibly uses TRBD1 or TRBD2 (6 bases each). This CDR3 is 12 amino acids long. Trimming took off 6 bases at V and 9 bases at J, with 12 bases between the two ends. The germline gives CDR1 SGHVS, CDR2 FQNEAQ. The variable domain in full, with the rest retrieved from reference TRBV7-8 and TRBJ2-1, is GAGVSQSPRYKVAKRGQDVALRCDPISGHVSLFWYQQALGQGPEFLTYFQNEAQLDKSGLPSDRFFAERPEGSVSTLKIQRTQQEDSAVYLCASRRDKPEQFFGPGTRLTVL.